This is a list of T cell receptor beta chains from one sample in a study of blood T cell repertoires in COVID-19. This table comes from immunoSEQ multiplex PCR, and its TCRdb copy is limited to in-frame clones, with some not included. The sample shows around 130,000 clones, roughly 85% of them seen only once. The sequencing sample was made of peripheral blood. The receptors were gathered from a man in his fifties or sixties with acute or convalescent COVID-19. Each CDR3 is given with its conserved first and last residue. D genes are given only for firm matches. Only some rows state a clone size, as once, few, many or a class for expanded clones.

d_call,clone_size,v_call,cdr3_length,j_call,cdr3_nt,cdr3_aa
TRBD1,once,TRBV6-5,14,TRBJ1-4,TGTGCCAGCAGTTCGGACAGGGGGTGGGAAAAACTGTTTTTT,CASSSDRGWEKLFF
.,.,TRBV5-6,16,TRBJ1-1,TGTGCCAGCAGCTCTTCCCGTCGGGGGTCGGTCACTGAAGCTTTCTTT,CASSSSRRGSVTEAFF
TRBD1,.,TRBV6-1,14,TRBJ1-6,TGTGCCAGCAGTGAGGACAGGGGTAATTCACCCCTCCACTTT,CASSEDRGNSPLHF
TRBD1,.,TRBV4-1,15,TRBJ1-4,TGCGCCAGCAGCCAAGAGGGGACAGTGAATGAAAAACTGTTTTTT,CASSQEGTVNEKLFF
.,.,TRBV5-4,13,TRBJ1-4,TGTGCCAGCAGCACCGGGGGATATGAAAAACTGTTTTTT,CASSTGGYEKLFF
TRBD1,.,TRBV27,15,TRBJ2-1,TGTGCCAGCAGTCCCGGGACAGGATCCTACAATGAGCAGTTCTTC,CASSPGTGSYNEQFF
TRBD1,few,TRBV5-1,15,TRBJ2-2,TGCGCCAGCAGCTTGGCCGGACAGGGGGCTGGGGAGCTGTTTTTT,CASSLAGQGAGELFF
.,.,TRBV4-2,15,TRBJ2-3,TGTGCCAGCAGCCAAGAAGGGGCGGGCACAGATACGCAGTATTTT,CASSQEGAGTDTQYF
TRBD2,few,TRBV5-1,15,TRBJ2-5,TGCGCCAGCAGCTCCTCTACTAGCGGGAAAGAGACCCAGTACTTC,CASSSSTSGKETQYF
.,once,TRBV19,17,TRBJ1-1,TGTGCCAGTAGTATAGGTGGCAGGGCAGTGGGGAACACTGAAGCTTTCTTT,CASSIGGRAVGNTEAFF
.,.,TRBV4-1,13,TRBJ2-7,TGCGCCAGCAGCCAAGATGACACCTACGAGCAGTACTTC,CASSQDDTYEQYF
TRBD1,.,TRBV11-3,14,TRBJ2-7,TGTGCCAGCAGCCCGACAGGGGGGATCTACGAGCAGTACTTC,CASSPTGGIYEQYF
.,.,TRBV21-1,14,TRBJ1-5,TGTGCCAGCAGCGCCAGGGTCAGGAATCAGCCCCAGCATTTT,CASSARVRNQPQHF
.,.,TRBV6-5,14,TRBJ1-1,TGTGCCAGCAGCCGCCTCCCGAGGAACACTGAAGCTTTCTTT,CASSRLPRNTEAFF
.,.,TRBV4-1,14,TRBJ2-1,TGCGCCAGCAGTAGCCAAACGAGAAACAATGAGCAGTTCTTC,CASSSQTRNNEQFF
.,.,TRBV7-8,13,TRBJ2-3,TGTGCCAGCAGCTTAGCGCTTGAGAATACGCAGTATTTT,CASSLALENTQYF
TRBD2,.,TRBV14,16,TRBJ2-1,TGTGCCAGCAGCCCCATGGGGGGAGGGCTCTACAATGAGCAGTTCTTC,CASSPMGGGLYNEQFF
TRBD1,.,TRBV27,15,TRBJ1-2,TGTGCCAGCAGTTTATCGGGGACAGGGGGCTATGGCTACACCTTC,CASSLSGTGGYGYTF
TRBD1,.,TRBV15,15,TRBJ1-5,TGTGCCACCAGCCGGACAGGGGAGATGGATCAGCCCCAGCATTTT,CATSRTGEMDQPQHF
TRBD1,.,TRBV10-3,14,TRBJ2-7,TGTGCCATCAGTTCCGTCGACAGGGAGTACGAGCAGTACTTC,CAISSVDREYEQYF
TRBD2,once,TRBV12-5,15,TRBJ2-7,TGTGCTAGTGGTGGGGGGGGGACGGCTACCTACGAGCAGTACTTC,CASGGGGTATYEQYF
.,.,TRBV5-1,14,TRBJ2-5,TGCGCCAGCAGCTCCACCGGGTCCCAAGAGACCCAGTACTTC,CASSSTGSQETQYF
.,.,TRBV5-1,13,TRBJ2-5,TGCGCCAGCAGTTTTAATATGCAAGAGACCCAGTACTTC,CASSFNMQETQYF
.,.,TRBV16,13,TRBJ1-2,TGTGCCAGCAGCCAATCGGGACTGGATGGCTACACCTTC,CASSQSGLDGYTF
TRBD2,.,TRBV13,15,TRBJ2-7,TGTGCCAGCAGTCAGAGGCGGGGGTACTCCTACGAGCAGTACTTC,CASSQRRGYSYEQYF
.,.,TRBV6-1,15,TRBJ2-5,TGTGCCGGCAGTGAACGGGTTCTAGGTGAAGAGACCCAGTACTTC,CAGSERVLGEETQYF
TRBD1,.,TRBV6-5,13,TRBJ1-1,TGTGCCAGCAGTTTTACAGGGGATCCTGAAGCTTTCTTT,CASSFTGDPEAFF
.,few,TRBV7-2,14,TRBJ1-1,TGTGCCAGCAGTCCGGGGTCCATGAACACTGAAGCTTTCTTT,CASSPGSMNTEAFF
.,.,TRBV14,14,TRBJ2-7,TGTGCCAGCAGCCTAAAATCCGGGACCTACGAGCAGTACTTC,CASSLKSGTYEQYF
.,.,TRBV5-1,16,TRBJ2-7,TGCGCCAGCAGCTTGACTACGGGAGCCCCGAGTGGCGAGCAGTACTTC,CASSLTTGAPSGEQYF
.,.,TRBV27,13,TRBJ1-6,TGTGCCAGCAGGGATAGGACAGTTTCACCCCTCCACTTT,CASRDRTVSPLHF
TRBD1,.,TRBV20-1,12,TRBJ1-1,TGCAGTGCTAGTCCAGACAGGGTAAGGGCTTTCTTT,CSASPDRVRAFF
TRBD2,.,TRBV10-1,16,TRBJ2-3,TGCGCCAGCAGTGAGTCATCGGGACTAGCGATAGATACGCAGTATTTT,CASSESSGLAIDTQYF
TRBD1,.,TRBV6-5,15,TRBJ1-1,TGTGCCAGCAGATACCACGGGACAGGGCGCACTGAAGCTTTCTTT,CASRYHGTGRTEAFF
TRBD2,.,TRBV19,16,TRBJ2-1,TGTGCCAGTAGTATCGAGACTAGCGGGAGTTGGTATGAGCAGTTCTTC,CASSIETSGSWYEQFF
TRBD1,.,TRBV10-3,15,TRBJ1-4,TGTGCCATCAGTGAGGGGATAGGGGGCTATGAAAAACTGTTTTTT,CAISEGIGGYEKLFF
.,.,TRBV11-2,14,TRBJ1-5,TGTGCCAGCAGCCCAAGCGGGCCCGATCAGCCCCAGCATTTT,CASSPSGPDQPQHF
TRBD1,.,TRBV18,15,TRBJ1-6,TGTGCCAGCTCAACCGACAGGGGGGTTAATTCACCCCTCCACTTT,CASSTDRGVNSPLHF
.,.,TRBV6-4,15,TRBJ1-6,TGTGCCAGCAGTGTCGCCGGGACACCTAATTCACCCCTCCACTTT,CASSVAGTPNSPLHF
.,.,TRBV4-1,15,TRBJ2-3,TGCGCCAGCAGCCAAGATCCGCTAGCGCGAGATACGCAGTATTTT,CASSQDPLARDTQYF
.,.,TRBV6-5,13,TRBJ1-6,TGTGCCACCAGGGAGGCCCGTCGGTCACCCCTCCACTTT,CATREARRSPLHF
TRBD1,.,TRBV2,12,TRBJ2-7,TGTGCCAGCAGGCCAACAGGGGGAGAGCAGTACTTC,CASRPTGGEQYF
TRBD1,.,TRBV19,14,TRBJ2-7,TGTGCCAGTAGTGACCGGGACAGACGCTACGAGCAGTACTTC,CASSDRDRRYEQYF
.,.,TRBV3-1/TRBV3-2,14,TRBJ2-1,TGTGCCAGCAGCCCCCTAGAGACTAACAATGAGCAGTTCTTC,CASSPLETNNEQFF